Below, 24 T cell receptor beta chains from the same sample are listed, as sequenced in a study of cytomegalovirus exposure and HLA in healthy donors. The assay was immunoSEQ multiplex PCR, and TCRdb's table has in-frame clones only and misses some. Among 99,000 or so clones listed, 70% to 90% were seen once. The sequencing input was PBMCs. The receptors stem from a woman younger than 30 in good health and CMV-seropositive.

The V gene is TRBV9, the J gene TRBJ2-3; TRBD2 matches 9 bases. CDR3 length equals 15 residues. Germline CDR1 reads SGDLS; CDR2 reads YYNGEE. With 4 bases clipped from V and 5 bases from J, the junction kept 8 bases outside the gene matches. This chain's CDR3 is CASSPWLLAGDTQYF. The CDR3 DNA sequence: TGTGCCAGCAGCCCATGGTTACTAGCGGGAGATACGCAGTATTTT.

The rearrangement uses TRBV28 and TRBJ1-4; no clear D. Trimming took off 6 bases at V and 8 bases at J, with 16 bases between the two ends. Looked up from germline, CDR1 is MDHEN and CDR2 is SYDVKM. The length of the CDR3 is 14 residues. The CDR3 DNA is TGTGCCAGCAGCCGGGGAGGGTCGGGGGAAAAACTGTTTTTT. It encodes CASSRGGSGEKLFF.

The chain's CDR3 is CAARPGQGPGYTF. DNA of the CDR3: TGTGCCGCCCGACCGGGACAGGGGCCTGGCTACACCTTC. The chain employs TRBV2 and TRBJ1-2, with TRBD1 identical over 10 bases. V gave up 11 bases and J gave up 7 bases; unmatched junction bases: 10. In germline, CDR1 is SNHLY, CDR2 FYNNEI. There are 13 residues in the CDR3.

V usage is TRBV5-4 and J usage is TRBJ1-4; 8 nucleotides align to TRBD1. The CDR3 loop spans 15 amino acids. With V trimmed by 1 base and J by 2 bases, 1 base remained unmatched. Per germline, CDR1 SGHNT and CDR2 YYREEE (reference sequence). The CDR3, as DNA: TGTGCCAGCAGCTTGTGGACAGGGACTAATGAAAAACTGTTTTTT. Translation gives CASSLWTGTNEKLFF. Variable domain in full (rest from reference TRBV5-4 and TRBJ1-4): ETGVTQSPTHLIKTRGQQVTLRCSSQSGHNTVSWYQQALGQGPQFIFQYYREEENGRGNFPPRFSGLQFPNYSSELNVNALELDDSALYLCASSLWTGTNEKLFFGSGTQLSVL.

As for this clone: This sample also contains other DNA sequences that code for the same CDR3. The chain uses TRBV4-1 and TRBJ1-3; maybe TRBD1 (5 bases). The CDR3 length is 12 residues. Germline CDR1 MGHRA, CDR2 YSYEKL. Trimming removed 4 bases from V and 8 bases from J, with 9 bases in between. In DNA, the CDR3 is TGCGCCAGCAGCCCGGGGGGTGACACCATATATTTT. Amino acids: CASSPGGDTIYF.

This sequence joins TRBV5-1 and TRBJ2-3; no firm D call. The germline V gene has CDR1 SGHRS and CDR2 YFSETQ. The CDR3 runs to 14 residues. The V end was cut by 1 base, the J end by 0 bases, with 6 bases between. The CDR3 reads CASSLMTSTDTQYF. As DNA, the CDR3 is TGCGCCAGCAGCTTGATGACTAGCACAGATACGCAGTATTTT. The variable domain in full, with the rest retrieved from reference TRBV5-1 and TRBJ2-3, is KAGVTQTPRYLIKTRGQQVTLSCSPISGHRSVSWYQQTPGQGLQFLFEYFSETQRNKGNFPGRFSGRQFSNSRSEMNVSTLELGDSALYLCASSLMTSTDTQYFGPGTRLTVL.

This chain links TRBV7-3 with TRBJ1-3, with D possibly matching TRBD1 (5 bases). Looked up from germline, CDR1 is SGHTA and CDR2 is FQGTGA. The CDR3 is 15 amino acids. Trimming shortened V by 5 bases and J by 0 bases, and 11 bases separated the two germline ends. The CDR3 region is CASSPDRSSGNTIYF. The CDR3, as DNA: TGTGCCAGCAGCCCAGACAGAAGCTCTGGAAACACCATATATTTT.

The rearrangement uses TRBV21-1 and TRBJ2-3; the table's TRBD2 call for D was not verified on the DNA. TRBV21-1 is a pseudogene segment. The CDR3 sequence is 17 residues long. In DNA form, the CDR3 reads TGTGCCAGCATCCCGAAGAAAAGTCGGGAGGGCACAGATACGCAGTATTTT. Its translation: CASIPKKSREGTDTQYF.

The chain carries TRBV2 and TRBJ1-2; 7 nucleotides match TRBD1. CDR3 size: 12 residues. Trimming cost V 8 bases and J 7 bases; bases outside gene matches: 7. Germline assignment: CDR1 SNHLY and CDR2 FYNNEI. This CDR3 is CASSRQGGGYTF. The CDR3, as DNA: TGTGCCAGCTCTCGACAGGGCGGTGGCTACACCTTC.

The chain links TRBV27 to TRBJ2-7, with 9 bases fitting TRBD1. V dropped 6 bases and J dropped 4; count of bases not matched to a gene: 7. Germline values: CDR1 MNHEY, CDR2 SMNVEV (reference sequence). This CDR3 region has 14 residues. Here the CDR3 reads CASSRVQGAYEQYF. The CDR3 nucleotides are TGTGCCAGCAGCCGGGTACAGGGGGCGTACGAGCAGTACTTC.

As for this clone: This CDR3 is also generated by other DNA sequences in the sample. CDR3 protein: CASSPAGGNYGYTF. DNA for the CDR3: TGTGCCAGCTCACCTGCAGGGGGGAACTATGGCTACACCTTC. V is TRBV18 and J is TRBJ1-2; TRBD1 matches at 7 bases. This CDR3 contains 14 residues. The germline gives CDR1 KGHSH, CDR2 LQKENI. Trimming removed 3 bases from V and 2 bases from J; junction bases left unmatched: 3.

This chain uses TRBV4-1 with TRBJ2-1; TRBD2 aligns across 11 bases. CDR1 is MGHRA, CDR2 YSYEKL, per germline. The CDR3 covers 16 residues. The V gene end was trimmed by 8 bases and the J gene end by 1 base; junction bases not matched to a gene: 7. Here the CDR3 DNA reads TGCGCCAGCGCGGGGCTAGCGGGGGGATCCTACAATGAGCAGTTCTTC. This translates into CASAGLAGGSYNEQFF.

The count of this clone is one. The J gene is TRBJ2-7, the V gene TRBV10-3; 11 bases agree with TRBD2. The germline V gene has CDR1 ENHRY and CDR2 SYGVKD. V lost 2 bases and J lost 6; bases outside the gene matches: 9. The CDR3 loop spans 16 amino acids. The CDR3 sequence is CAISERLAGGDGEQYF. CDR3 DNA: TGTGCCATCAGTGAGCGGCTAGCGGGAGGAGATGGCGAGCAGTACTTC.

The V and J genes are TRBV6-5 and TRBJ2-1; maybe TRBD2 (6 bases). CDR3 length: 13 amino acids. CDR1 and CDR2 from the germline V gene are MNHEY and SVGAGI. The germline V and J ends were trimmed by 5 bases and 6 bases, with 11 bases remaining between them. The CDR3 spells CASSRSGANEQFF. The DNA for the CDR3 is TGTGCCAGCAGTAGATCGGGAGCCAATGAGCAGTTCTTC.

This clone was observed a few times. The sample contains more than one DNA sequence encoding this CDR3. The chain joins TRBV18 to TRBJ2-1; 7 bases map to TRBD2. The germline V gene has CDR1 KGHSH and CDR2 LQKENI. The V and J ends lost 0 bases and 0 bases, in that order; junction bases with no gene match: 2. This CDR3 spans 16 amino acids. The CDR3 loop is CASSPPGGSSYNEQFF. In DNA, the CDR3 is TGTGCCAGCTCACCACCCGGCGGGAGCTCCTACAATGAGCAGTTCTTC.

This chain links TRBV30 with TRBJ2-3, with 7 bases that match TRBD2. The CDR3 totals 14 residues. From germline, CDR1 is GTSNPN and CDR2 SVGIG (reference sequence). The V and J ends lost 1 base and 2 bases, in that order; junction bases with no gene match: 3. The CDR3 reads CAWSGLAFTDTQYF. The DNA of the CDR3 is TGTGCCTGGAGTGGACTAGCTTTCACAGATACGCAGTATTTT.

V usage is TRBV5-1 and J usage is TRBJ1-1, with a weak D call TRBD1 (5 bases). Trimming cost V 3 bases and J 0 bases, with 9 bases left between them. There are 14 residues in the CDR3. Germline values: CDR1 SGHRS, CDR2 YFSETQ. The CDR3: CASSSTTVNTEAFF. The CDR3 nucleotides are TGCGCCAGCAGCTCCACGACAGTGAACACTGAAGCTTTCTTT.

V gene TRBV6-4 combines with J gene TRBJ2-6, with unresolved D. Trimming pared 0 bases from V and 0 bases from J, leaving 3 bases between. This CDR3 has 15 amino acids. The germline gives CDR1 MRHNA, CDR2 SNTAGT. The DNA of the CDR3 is TGTGCCAGCAGTGACTCACTCTCTGGGGCCAACGTCCTGACTTTC. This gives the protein CASSDSLSGANVLTF.

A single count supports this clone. CDR3 amino acids: CASRGDISNYGYTF. CDR3 in DNA: TGTGCCAGCAGGGGGGACATCTCTAACTATGGCTACACCTTC. This sequence joins TRBV28 and TRBJ1-2, with a tentative D call TRBD1 (6 bases). V lost 6 bases, J lost 0 bases, and 11 bases lay in between. This CDR3 contains 14 residues. Germline CDR1 reads MDHEN; CDR2 reads SYDVKM.

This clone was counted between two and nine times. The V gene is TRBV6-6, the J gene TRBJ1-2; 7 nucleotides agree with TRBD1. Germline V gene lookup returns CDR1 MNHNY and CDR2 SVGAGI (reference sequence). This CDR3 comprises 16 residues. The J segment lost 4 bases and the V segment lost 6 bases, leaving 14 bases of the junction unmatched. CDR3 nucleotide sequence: TGTGCCAGCAGATCCGGACAGGCCCAAGAAGGCTATGGCTACACCTTC. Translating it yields CASRSGQAQEGYGYTF.

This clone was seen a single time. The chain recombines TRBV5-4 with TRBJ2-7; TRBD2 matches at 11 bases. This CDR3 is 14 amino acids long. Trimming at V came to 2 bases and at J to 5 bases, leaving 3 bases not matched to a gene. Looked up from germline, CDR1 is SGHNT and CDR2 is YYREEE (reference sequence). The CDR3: CASSFLAGGNEQYF. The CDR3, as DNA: TGTGCCAGCAGCTTTTTAGCGGGAGGGAACGAGCAGTACTTC.

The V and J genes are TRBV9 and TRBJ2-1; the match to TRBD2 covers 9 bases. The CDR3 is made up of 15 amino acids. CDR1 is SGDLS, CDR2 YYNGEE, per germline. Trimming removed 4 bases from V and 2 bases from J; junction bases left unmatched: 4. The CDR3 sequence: CASSLAGVAYNEQFF. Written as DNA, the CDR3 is TGTGCCAGCAGCTTAGCGGGAGTCGCCTACAATGAGCAGTTCTTC.

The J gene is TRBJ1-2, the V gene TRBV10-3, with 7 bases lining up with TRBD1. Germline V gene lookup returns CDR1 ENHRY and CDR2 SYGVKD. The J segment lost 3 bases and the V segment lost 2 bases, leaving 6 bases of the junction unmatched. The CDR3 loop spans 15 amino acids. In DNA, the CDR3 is TGTGCCATCAGTGAGGGTACAGGGGAGCACTATGGCTACACCTTC. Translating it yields CAISEGTGEHYGYTF.

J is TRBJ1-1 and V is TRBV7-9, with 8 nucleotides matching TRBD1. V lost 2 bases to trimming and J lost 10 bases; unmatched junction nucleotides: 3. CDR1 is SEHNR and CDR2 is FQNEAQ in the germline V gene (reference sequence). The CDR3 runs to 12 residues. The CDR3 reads CASSLPTGGAFF. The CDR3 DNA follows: TGTGCCAGCAGCTTACCAACAGGGGGAGCTTTCTTT.